Listed below are T cell receptor beta chains from one sample, sequenced in a study of CD4 T cells in relation to SARS-CoV-2 and coronaviruses. What these receptors recognize is not known. This table comes from immunoSEQ multiplex PCR, and its TCRdb copy is limited to in-frame clones, with some not included. The sample has approximately 30,000 clones; about 79% are singletons. Sequenced: CD4+ T cells from PBMCs, cultured in vitro. These receptors came from a human donor in good health. Both conserved end residues are part of each CDR3. Fields, in order: D gene, V gene, J gene, clone size, CDR3 protein, CDR3 DNA. D genes are given only for firm matches. The size field is filled for only some rows; it gives once, few, many or a size class.

TRBD1	TRBV5-5	TRBJ1-5	few	CASSPGTGGLPQHF	TGTGCCAGCAGCCCCGGGACAGGGGGCTTGCCCCAGCATTTT
NA	TRBV5-1	TRBJ1-3	few	CASSLAASPSGNTIYF	TGCGCCAGCAGCTTGGCGGCATCTCCCTCTGGAAACACCATATATTTT
TRBD1	TRBV4-3	TRBJ2-5	few	CASSAGPTGAQYF	TGCGCCAGCAGCGCGGGTCCGACAGGGGCCCAGTACTTC
TRBD2	TRBV10-2	TRBJ2-6	NA	CASSEKRGGTLSGANVLTF	TGCGCCAGCAGTGAGAAGCGGGGGGGCACCCTCTCTGGGGCCAACGTCCTGACTTTC
TRBD1	TRBV19	TRBJ2-3	NA	CASVQGSSDTQYF	TGTGCCAGTGTACAGGGGTCTTCAGATACGCAGTATTTT
TRBD1	TRBV7-8	TRBJ2-7	NA	CASSLTDRGYEQYF	TGTGCCAGCAGCTTAACGGACAGGGGTTACGAGCAGTACTTC
TRBD1	TRBV13	TRBJ2-1	once	CASSLTGQGLSSYNEQFF	TGTGCCAGCAGCTTAACGGGACAGGGTCTTAGCTCCTACAATGAGCAGTTCTTC
NA	TRBV2	TRBJ2-6	NA	CASRLGSGANVLTF	TGTGCCAGCAGGTTGGGCTCTGGGGCCAACGTCCTGACTTTC
NA	TRBV3-1/TRBV3-2	TRBJ2-4	NA	CASSPERGGAKNIQYF	TGTGCCAGCAGCCCCGAAAGGGGAGGAGCCAAAAACATTCAGTACTTC
NA	TRBV9	TRBJ2-1	NA	CASSVDPWGGNNEQFF	TGTGCCAGCAGCGTAGACCCCTGGGGGGGCAACAATGAGCAGTTCTTC
NA	TRBV6-2/TRBV6-3	TRBJ2-3	NA	CASSYLVPSTDTQYF	TGTGCCAGCAGTTACTTGGTTCCTAGCACAGATACGCAGTATTTT
NA	TRBV2	TRBJ2-5	NA	CASTQDRGKETQYF	TGTGCCAGCACCCAGGACAGAGGGAAAGAGACCCAGTACTTC
TRBD2	TRBV5-6	TRBJ2-7	NA	CASSLDAGGGYEQYF	TGTGCCAGCAGCTTGGATGCCGGGGGGGGCTACGAGCAGTACTTC
TRBD2	TRBV4-1	TRBJ2-3	NA	CASSQGGLAGGGFDTQYF	TGCGCCAGCAGCCAAGGAGGCCTAGCGGGAGGTGGATTTGATACGCAGTATTTT
TRBD1	TRBV19	TRBJ2-4	NA	CASSIDPTGRSIQYF	TGTGCCAGTAGTATAGATCCGACAGGGAGAAGCATTCAGTACTTC
NA	TRBV5-1	TRBJ1-3	few	CASSSEQGNTIYF	TGCGCCAGCAGCTCCGAACAGGGAAACACCATATATTTT
NA	TRBV30	TRBJ1-5	NA	CAWSGGSNQPQHF	TGTGCCTGGAGTGGTGGGAGCAATCAGCCCCAGCATTTT
NA	TRBV6-5	TRBJ1-1	NA	CASSYGTEAFF	TGTGCCAGCAGTTACGGGACAGAAGCTTTCTTT
NA	TRBV5-5	TRBJ1-6	NA	CASSTGTLGNSPLHF	TGTGCCAGCAGCACGGGGACCCTGGGTAATTCACCCCTCCACTTT
TRBD1	TRBV19	TRBJ2-2	once	CASRVAGGRELFF	TGTGCCAGTAGAGTAGCAGGGGGCAGGGAGCTGTTTTTT
TRBD2	TRBV2	TRBJ2-2	NA	CASSPGTTQNTGELFF	TGTGCCAGCAGTCCTGGGACTACTCAGAACACCGGGGAGCTGTTTTTT
NA	TRBV19	TRBJ2-6	NA	CASSMSGVGANVLTF	TGTGCCAGTAGTATGTCGGGGGTTGGGGCCAACGTCCTGACTTTC
NA	TRBV3-1/TRBV3-2	TRBJ2-3	NA	CASSQVAGRTDTQYF	TGTGCCAGCAGCCAAGTTGCGGGTCGGACAGATACGCAGTATTTT
NA	TRBV2	TRBJ1-1	NA	CASSSRVNTEAFF	TGTGCCAGCAGTTCCCGGGTCAACACTGAAGCTTTCTTT
TRBD2	TRBV7-2	TRBJ2-1	NA	CASSLDPGGHNEQFF	TGTGCCAGCAGCTTAGATCCGGGGGGGCACAATGAGCAGTTCTTC
NA	TRBV3-1/TRBV3-2	TRBJ2-5	NA	CASSQDFGRQETQYF	TGTGCCAGCAGCCAAGACTTCGGGCGCCAAGAGACCCAGTACTTC
TRBD2	TRBV4-3	TRBJ2-3	NA	CASSHRLAGESTDTQYF	TGCGCCAGCAGCCACCGCTTAGCGGGAGAATCGACAGATACGCAGTATTTT
TRBD2	TRBV18	TRBJ2-3	once	CASSPDPVGTSGRPSDTQYF	TGTGCCAGCTCACCAGACCCGGTCGGGACTAGCGGGAGGCCATCGGATACGCAGTATTTT
NA	TRBV4-3	TRBJ1-2	NA	CASSQGGVEAYGYTF	TGCGCCAGCAGCCAAGGGGGGGTGGAAGCTTATGGCTACACCTTC
NA	TRBV2	TRBJ1-5	few	CASSEFGGSSNQPQHF	TGTGCCAGCAGTGAATTTGGCGGATCGAGCAATCAGCCCCAGCATTTT
NA	TRBV7-2	TRBJ1-5	NA	CASSPTQGFQPQHF	TGTGCCAGCAGCCCTACTCAGGGCTTTCAGCCCCAGCATTTT
NA	TRBV4-3	TRBJ1-1	few	CASSQAEGLNTEAFF	TGCGCCAGCAGCCAAGCGGAGGGGTTGAACACTGAAGCTTTCTTT
TRBD1	TRBV6-2/TRBV6-3	TRBJ2-3	NA	CASSYYGQGADTQYF	TGTGCCAGCAGTTACTATGGACAGGGCGCAGATACGCAGTATTTT
NA	TRBV2	TRBJ1-4	NA	CASSEPAGTNEKLFF	TGTGCCAGCAGTGAACCGGCTGGAACTAATGAAAAACTGTTTTTT
TRBD2	TRBV5-1	TRBJ2-7	NA	CASSLTGGRTTYEQYF	TGCGCCAGCAGCTTGACGGGCGGGAGGACGACCTACGAGCAGTACTTC
TRBD2	TRBV7-9	TRBJ2-1	few	CASRPTSGGANEQFF	TGTGCCAGCAGACCGACTAGCGGGGGGGCAAATGAGCAGTTCTTC
NA	TRBV19	TRBJ2-1	once	CASVGAGTEQFF	TGTGCCTCAGTCGGGGCGGGGACTGAGCAGTTCTTC
TRBD2	TRBV4-3	TRBJ2-2	NA	CASSSSRGRVFTGELFF	TGCGCCAGCAGCTCCTCTCGAGGGAGGGTATTCACCGGGGAGCTGTTTTTT
TRBD2	TRBV19	TRBJ2-1	NA	CASSVIGLAYSYNEQFF	TGTGCCAGTAGTGTTATAGGACTAGCGTACTCCTACAATGAGCAGTTCTTC
TRBD1	TRBV5-4	TRBJ1-2	medium-sized	CASSRSGGAGRPGYTF	TGTGCCAGCAGTAGGTCAGGGGGCGCGGGTAGGCCTGGCTACACCTTC
TRBD1	TRBV11-2	TRBJ1-5	NA	CASSFGTGFSQPQHF	TGTGCCAGCAGCTTCGGGACAGGGTTCAGCCAGCCCCAGCATTTT